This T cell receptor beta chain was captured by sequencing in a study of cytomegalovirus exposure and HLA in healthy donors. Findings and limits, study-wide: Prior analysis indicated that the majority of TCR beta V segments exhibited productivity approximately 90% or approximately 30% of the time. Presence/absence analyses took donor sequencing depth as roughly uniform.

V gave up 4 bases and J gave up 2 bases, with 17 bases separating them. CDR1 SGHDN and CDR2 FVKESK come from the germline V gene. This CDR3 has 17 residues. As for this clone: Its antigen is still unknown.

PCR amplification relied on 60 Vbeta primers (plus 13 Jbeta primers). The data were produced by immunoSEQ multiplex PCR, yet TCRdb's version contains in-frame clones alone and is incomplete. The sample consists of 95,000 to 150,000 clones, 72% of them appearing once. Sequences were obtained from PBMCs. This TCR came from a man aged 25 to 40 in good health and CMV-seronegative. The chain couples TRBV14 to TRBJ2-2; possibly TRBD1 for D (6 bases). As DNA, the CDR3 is TGTGCCAGCAGCCTAGTCCACAGGGCCTATAACACCGGGGAGCTGTTTTTT. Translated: CASSLVHRAYNTGELFF. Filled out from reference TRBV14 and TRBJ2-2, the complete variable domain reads EAGVTQFPSHSVIEKGQTVTLRCDPISGHDNLYWYRRVMGKEIKFLLHFVKESKQDESGMPNNRFLAERTGGTYSTLKVQPAELEDSGVYFCASSLVHRAYNTGELFFGEGSRLTVL.